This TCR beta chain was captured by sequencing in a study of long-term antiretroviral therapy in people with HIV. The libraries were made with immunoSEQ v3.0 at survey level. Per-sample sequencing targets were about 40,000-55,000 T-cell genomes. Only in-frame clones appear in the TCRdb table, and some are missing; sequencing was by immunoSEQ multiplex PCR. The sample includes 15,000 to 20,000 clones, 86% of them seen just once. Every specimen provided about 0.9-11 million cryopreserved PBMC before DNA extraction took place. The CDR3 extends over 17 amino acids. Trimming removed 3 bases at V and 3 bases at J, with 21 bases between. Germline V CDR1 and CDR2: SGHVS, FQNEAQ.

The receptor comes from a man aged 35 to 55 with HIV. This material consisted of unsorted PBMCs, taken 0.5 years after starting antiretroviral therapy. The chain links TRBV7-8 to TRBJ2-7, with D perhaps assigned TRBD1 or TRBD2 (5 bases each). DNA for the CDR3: TGTGCCAGCAGCTTCGGCGGCCCATCAGGGAGTATCTACGAGCAGTACTTC. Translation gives CASSFGGPSGSIYEQYF.